Listed below are T cell receptor beta chains from one sample, sequenced in a study of blood T cell repertoires in COVID-19. Clones were sequenced by immunoSEQ multiplex PCR, and TCRdb holds only the in-frame ones, with some missing. The table lists 200,000 to 250,000 clones, under 85% of them singletons. The specimen sequenced was peripheral blood. Receptor source: a woman aged 80 or over with COVID-19, enrolled during active disease. CDR3s leave out the opening cysteine and the closing phenylalanine or tryptophan.

TRBJ2-3 TRBV2 ASKMESVSADTQY
TRBJ1-5 TRBV18 ASSPSTGVRQPQH
TRBJ1-2 TRBV16 ASSPRFPAGGVGYT
TRBJ1-1 TRBV18 ASSPTTDTNTEAF
TRBJ1-1 TRBV5-1 ASSLEGAGVEAF
TRBJ2-7 TRBV2 ASTRQGDEQY
TRBJ1-6 TRBV20-1 SASKDTNSPLH
TRBJ2-1 TRBV6-6 ASSYRLAGVGEQF
TRBJ1-1 TRBV7-9 AEEGVNTEAF
TRBJ2-7 TRBV7-9 ASSLPPTVGRRAYEQY
TRBJ1-2 TRBV27 ASSFGTGFYGYT
TRBJ1-4 TRBV4-1 ASSPETTNEKLF
TRBJ2-7 TRBV5-1 ASSPTGTGNYEQY
TRBJ2-7 TRBV6-6 ASSFRISEQY
TRBJ1-6 TRBV12-3/TRBV12-4 ASSSGQNSPLH
TRBJ1-6 TRBV25-1 ASTAAGRHSPLH
TRBJ2-5 TRBV3-1/TRBV3-2 ASSHPRGSGKTQY
TRBJ1-1 TRBV7-3 ASSPQGMNTEAF
TRBJ1-6 TRBV5-1 ASSLRQANSPLH
TRBJ1-4 TRBV5-1 ASSSGTGREKLF
TRBJ1-1 TRBV6-1 ASSEYAGVTNTEAF
TRBJ2-2 TRBV18 ASSPAGQANTGELF
TRBJ1-1 TRBV19 ASSRGSVNTEAF
TRBJ2-5 TRBV5-1 ASAGGDQETQY
TRBJ2-7 TRBV6-5 ASRLAGTYEQY
TRBJ2-3 TRBV5-1 ASSREREGDTQY
TRBJ1-2 TRBV12-5 ASGLKQDRVRHYGYT
TRBJ2-7 TRBV18 ASSPPGVVKDEQY
TRBJ1-3 TRBV2 ASSAQGGSGNTIY
TRBJ2-7 TRBV18 ASSSADEQY
TRBJ2-7 TRBV6-6 ASRPRQGAYEQY
TRBJ2-2 TRBV15 ATSTLRDRAVGELF
TRBJ1-5 TRBV5-8 ASSNGQGDQPQH
TRBJ2-7 TRBV11-2 ASSQMGAIITYEQY
TRBJ2-1 TRBV5-1 ASSLSGSIAYNEQF
TRBJ2-7 TRBV5-1 ASRKSGDSSYEQY
TRBJ1-6 TRBV28 ASSSHWSSYNSPLH
TRBJ1-1 TRBV12-2 ASRPREAAEAF
TRBJ1-5 TRBV19 ASLDRQGLGNQPQH
TRBJ2-5 TRBV15 ATSRRAGGETQY
TRBJ2-7 TRBV11-2 ASTLFGQGLSYEQY
TRBJ1-6 TRBV5-5 ASSSGTPGTPLH
TRBJ1-6 TRBV19 ASSHPGYSTPLH
TRBJ1-1 TRBV3-1/TRBV3-2 ASSQPGLVNEAF
TRBJ2-5 TRBV11-2 ASSLERGTQY
TRBJ1-2 TRBV7-9 ASSDAAGQRGYT